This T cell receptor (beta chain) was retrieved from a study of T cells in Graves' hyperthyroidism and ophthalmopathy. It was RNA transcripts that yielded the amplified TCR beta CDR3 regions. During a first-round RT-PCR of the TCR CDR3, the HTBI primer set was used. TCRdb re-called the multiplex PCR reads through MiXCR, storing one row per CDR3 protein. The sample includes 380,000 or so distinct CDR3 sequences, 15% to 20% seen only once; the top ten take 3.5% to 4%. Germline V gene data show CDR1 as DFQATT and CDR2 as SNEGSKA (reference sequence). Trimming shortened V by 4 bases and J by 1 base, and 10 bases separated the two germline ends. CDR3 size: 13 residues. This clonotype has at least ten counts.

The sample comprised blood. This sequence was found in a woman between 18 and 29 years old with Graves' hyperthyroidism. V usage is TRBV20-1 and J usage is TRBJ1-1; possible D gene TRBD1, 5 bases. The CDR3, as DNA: TGCAGTGCTACGGGGCAGCAGAACACTGAAGCTTTCTTT. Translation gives CSATGQQNTEAFF.